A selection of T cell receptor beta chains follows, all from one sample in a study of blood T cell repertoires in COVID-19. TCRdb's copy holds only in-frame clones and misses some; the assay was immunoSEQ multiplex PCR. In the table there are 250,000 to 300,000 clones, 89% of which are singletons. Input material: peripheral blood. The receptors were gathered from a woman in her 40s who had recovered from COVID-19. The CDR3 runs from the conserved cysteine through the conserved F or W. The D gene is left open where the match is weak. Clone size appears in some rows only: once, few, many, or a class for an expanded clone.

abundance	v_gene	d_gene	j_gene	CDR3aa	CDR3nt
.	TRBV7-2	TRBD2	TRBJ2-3	CASSELAGVTDTQYF	TGTGCCAGCAGCGAACTAGCGGGAGTAACAGATACGCAGTATTTT
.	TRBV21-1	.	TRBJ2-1	CASSKAATYNEQFF	TGTGCCAGCAGCAAGGCGGCTACCTACAATGAGCAGTTCTTC
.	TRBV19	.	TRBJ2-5	CASSPGVVETQYF	TGTGCCAGTAGTCCCGGAGTGGTAGAGACCCAGTACTTC
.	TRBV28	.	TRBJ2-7	CASSFDQGWEQYF	TGTGCCAGCAGTTTTGACCAGGGTTGGGAGCAGTACTTC
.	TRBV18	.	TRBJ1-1	CASSRGLGQLNTEAFF	TGTGCCAGCTCACGAGGTTTAGGACAGCTTAACACTGAAGCTTTCTTT
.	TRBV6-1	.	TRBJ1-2	CASSEGTDIYGYTF	TGTGCCAGCAGTGAAGGGACAGACATCTATGGCTACACCTTC
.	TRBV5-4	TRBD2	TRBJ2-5	CASSLALAEETQYF	TGTGCCAGCAGCTTGGCCCTAGCGGAAGAGACCCAGTACTTC
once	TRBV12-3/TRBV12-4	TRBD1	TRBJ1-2	CASRSTGNYGYTF	TGTGCCAGCAGGTCGACAGGGAACTATGGCTACACCTTC
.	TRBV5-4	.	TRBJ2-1	CASSLGGPTAHNEQFF	TGTGCCAGCAGCTTGGGGGGGCCAACAGCTCACAATGAGCAGTTCTTC
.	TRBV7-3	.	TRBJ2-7	CATLVRDSPSYKQYF	TGTGCCACCCTTGTTCGGGACTCCCCTTCCTACAAGCAGTACTTC
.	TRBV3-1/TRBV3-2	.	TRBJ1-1	CASSPLVAGANTEAFF	TGTGCCAGCAGCCCTCTGGTGGCAGGGGCGAACACTGAAGCTTTCTTT
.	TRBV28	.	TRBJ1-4	CASSSPRIGDEKLFF	TGTGCCAGCAGTTCGCCCAGGATAGGGGATGAAAAACTGTTTTTT
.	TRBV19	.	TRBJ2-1	CASSLDRISYNEQFF	TGTGCCAGTAGTCTCGACAGGATCTCCTACAATGAGCAGTTCTTC
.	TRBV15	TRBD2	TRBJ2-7	CATSRDLAYGGSSYEQYF	TGTGCCACCAGCAGAGATCTCGCCTATGGCGGGAGTTCCTACGAGCAGTACTTC
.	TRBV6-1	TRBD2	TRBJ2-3	CASSATFTSGGTDTQYF	TGTGCCAGCAGTGCAACTTTCACTAGCGGAGGCACAGATACGCAGTATTTT